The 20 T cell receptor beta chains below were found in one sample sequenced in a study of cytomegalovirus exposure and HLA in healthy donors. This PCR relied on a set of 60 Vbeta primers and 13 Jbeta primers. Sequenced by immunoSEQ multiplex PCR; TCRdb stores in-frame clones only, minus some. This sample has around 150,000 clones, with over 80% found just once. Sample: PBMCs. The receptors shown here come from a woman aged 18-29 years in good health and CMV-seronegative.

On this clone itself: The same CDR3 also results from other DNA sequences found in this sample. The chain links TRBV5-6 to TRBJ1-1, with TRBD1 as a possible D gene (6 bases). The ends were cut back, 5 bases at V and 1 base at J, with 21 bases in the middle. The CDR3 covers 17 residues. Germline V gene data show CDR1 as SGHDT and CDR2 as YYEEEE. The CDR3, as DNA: TGTGCCAGCAGTTGGGACGTCTCAGGGGCCAGGAACACTGAAGCTTTCTTT. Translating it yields CASSWDVSGARNTEAFF. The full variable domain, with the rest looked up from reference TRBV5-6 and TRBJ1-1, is DAGVTQSPTHLIKTRGQQVTLRCSPKSGHDTVSWYQQALGQGPQFIFQYYEEEERQRGNFPDRFSGHQFPNYSSELNVNALLLGDSALYLCASSWDVSGARNTEAFFGQGTRLTVV.

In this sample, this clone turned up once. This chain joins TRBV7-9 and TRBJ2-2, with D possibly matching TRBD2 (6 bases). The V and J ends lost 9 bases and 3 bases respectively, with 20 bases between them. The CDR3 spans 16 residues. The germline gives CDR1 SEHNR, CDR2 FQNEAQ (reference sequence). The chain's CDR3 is CASIFSLSGHTGELFF. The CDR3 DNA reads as TGTGCCAGTATTTTCAGCCTTAGCGGCCACACCGGGGAGCTGTTTTTT.

The chain's CDR3 is CASSLGTGGGYTF. The CDR3 DNA reads as TGTGCCAGCAGTTTGGGGACAGGGGGAGGCTACACCTTC. This sequence joins TRBV28 and TRBJ1-2, with 11 positions matching TRBD1. Looked up from germline, CDR1 is MDHEN and CDR2 is SYDVKM. V lost 3 bases to trimming and J lost 8 bases; unmatched junction nucleotides: 2. The CDR3 is made up of 13 amino acids.

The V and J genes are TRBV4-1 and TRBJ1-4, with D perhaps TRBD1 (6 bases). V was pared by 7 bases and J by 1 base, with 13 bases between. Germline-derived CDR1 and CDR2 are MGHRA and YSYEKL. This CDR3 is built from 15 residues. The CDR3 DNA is TGCGCCAGCAACGAAAGGGGGGGAACTAATGAAAAACTGTTTTTT. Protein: CASNERGGTNEKLFF.

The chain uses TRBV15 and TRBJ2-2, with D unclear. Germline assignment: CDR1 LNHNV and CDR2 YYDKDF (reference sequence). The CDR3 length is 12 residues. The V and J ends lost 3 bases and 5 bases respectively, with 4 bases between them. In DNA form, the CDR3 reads TGTGCCACCAGCAGGACTACCGGGGAGCTGTTTTTT. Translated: CATSRTTGELFF. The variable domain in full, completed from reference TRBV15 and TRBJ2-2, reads DAMVIQNPRYQVTQFGKPVTLSCSQTLNHNVMYWYQQKSSQAPKLLFHYYDKDFNNEADTPDNFQSRRPNTSFCFLDIRSPGLGDTAMYLCATSRTTGELFFGEGSRLTVL.

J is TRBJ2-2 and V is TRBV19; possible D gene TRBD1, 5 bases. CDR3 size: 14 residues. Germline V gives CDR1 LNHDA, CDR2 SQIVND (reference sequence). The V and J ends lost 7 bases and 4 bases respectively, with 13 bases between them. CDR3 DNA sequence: TGTGCCAGTACGGGCAGGGTGACCACCGGGGAGCTGTTTTTT. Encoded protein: CASTGRVTTGELFF.

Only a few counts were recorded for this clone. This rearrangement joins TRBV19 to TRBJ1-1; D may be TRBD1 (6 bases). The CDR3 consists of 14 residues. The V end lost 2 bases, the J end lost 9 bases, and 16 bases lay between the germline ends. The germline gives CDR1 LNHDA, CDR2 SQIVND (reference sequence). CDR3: CASSIPRTEGKAFF. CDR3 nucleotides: TGTGCCAGTAGTATACCTAGGACAGAGGGAAAAGCTTTCTTT. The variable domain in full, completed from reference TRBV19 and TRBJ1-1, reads DGGITQSPKYLFRKEGQNVTLSCEQNLNHDAMYWYRQDPGQGLRLIYYSQIVNDFQKGDIAEGYSVSREKKESFPLTVTSAQKNPTAFYLCASSIPRTEGKAFFGQGTRLTVV.

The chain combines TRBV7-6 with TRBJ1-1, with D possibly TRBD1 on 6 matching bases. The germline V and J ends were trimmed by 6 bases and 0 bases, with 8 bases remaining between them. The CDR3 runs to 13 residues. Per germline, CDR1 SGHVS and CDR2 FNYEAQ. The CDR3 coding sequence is TGTGCCAGCAGTTACAGGGTGAACACTGAAGCTTTCTTT. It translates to CASSYRVNTEAFF.

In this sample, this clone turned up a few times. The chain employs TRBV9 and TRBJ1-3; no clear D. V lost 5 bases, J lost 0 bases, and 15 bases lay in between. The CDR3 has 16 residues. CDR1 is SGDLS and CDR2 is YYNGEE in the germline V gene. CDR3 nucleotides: TGTGCCAGCAGTATCGGGTACAAGAGCTCTGGAAACACCATATATTTT. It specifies CASSIGYKSSGNTIYF.

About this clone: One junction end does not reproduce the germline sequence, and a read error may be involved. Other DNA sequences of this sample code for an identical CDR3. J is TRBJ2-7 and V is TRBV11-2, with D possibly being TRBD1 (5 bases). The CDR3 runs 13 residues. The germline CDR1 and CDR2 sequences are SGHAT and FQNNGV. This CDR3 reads CASSLQTAYEQYF. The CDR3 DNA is TGTGCTAGCAGCTTACAGACAGCCTACGAGCAGTACTTC. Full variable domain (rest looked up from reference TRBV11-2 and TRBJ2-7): EAGVAQSPRYKIIEKRQSVAFWCNPISGHATLYWYQQILGQGPKLLIQFQNNGVVDDSQLPKDRFSAERLKGVDSTLKIQPAKLEDSAVYLCASSLQTAYEQYFGPGTRLTVT.

The CDR3 reads CASSLAGQGYEQYF. The CDR3 coding sequence is TGTGCCAGCAGCTTGGCGGGACAGGGTTACGAGCAGTACTTC. The gene calls are TRBV5-8 and TRBJ2-7; 9 bases fit TRBD1. The trim removed 0 bases at V and 4 bases at J, leaving 2 bases unmatched. CDR1 is SGHTS and CDR2 is YDEGEE in the germline V gene. There are 14 residues in the CDR3.

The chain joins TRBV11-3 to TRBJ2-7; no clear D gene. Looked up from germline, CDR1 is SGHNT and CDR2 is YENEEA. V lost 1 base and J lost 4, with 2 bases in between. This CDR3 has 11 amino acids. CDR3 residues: CASSLAYEQYF. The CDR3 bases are TGTGCCAGCAGCTTAGCTTACGAGCAGTACTTC.

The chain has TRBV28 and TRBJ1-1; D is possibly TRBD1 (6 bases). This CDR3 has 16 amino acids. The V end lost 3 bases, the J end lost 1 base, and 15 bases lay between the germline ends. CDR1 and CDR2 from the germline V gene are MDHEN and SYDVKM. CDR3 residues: CASSFFRTGSNTEAFF. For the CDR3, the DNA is TGTGCCAGCAGTTTCTTCCGAACAGGGTCGAACACTGAAGCTTTCTTT.

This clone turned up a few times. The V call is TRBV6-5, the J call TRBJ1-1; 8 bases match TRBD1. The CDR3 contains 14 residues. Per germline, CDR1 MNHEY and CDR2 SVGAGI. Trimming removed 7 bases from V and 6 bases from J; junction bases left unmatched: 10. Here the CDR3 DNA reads TGTGCCAGCACCCCAATACAGGGGGGGGCTGAAGCTTTCTTT. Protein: CASTPIQGGAEAFF.

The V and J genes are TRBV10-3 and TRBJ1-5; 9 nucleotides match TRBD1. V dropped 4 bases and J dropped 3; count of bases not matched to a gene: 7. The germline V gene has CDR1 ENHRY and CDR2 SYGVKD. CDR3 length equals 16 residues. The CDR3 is CAISGNRTGVNQPQHF. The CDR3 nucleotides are TGTGCCATCAGTGGAAATCGGACAGGGGTCAATCAGCCCCAGCATTTT.

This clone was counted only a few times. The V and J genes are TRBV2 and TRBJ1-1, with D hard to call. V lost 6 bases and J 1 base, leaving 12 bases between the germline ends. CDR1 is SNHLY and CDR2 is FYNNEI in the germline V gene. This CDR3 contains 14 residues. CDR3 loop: CASSGLGGNTEAFF. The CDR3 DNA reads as TGTGCCAGCAGCGGACTGGGAGGGAACACTGAAGCTTTCTTT. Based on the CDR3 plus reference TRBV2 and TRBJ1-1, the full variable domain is EPEVTQTPSHQVTQMGQEVILRCVPISNHLYFYWYRQILGQKVEFLVSFYNNEISEKSEIFDDQFSVERPDGSNFTLKIRSTKLEDSAMYFCASSGLGGNTEAFFGQGTRLTVV.

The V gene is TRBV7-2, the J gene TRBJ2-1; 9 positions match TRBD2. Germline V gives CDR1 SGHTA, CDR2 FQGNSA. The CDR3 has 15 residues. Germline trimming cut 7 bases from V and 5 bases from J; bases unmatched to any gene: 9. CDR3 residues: CASTPSGGYDNEQFF. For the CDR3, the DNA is TGTGCCAGCACCCCCAGCGGGGGGTATGACAATGAGCAGTTCTTC.

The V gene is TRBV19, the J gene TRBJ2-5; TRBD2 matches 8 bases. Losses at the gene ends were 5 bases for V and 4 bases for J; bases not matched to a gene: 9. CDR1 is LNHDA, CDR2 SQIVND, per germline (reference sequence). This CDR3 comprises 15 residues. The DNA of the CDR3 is TGTGCCAGTAGTCCCGGGGGGGCGGGGGGAGAGACCCAGTACTTC. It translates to CASSPGGAGGETQYF.

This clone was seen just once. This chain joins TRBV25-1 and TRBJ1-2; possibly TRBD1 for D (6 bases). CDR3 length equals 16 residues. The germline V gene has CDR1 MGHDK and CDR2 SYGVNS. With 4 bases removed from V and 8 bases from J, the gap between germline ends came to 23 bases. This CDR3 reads CASSGLLRDNLGGYTF. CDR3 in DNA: TGTGCCAGCAGTGGTCTCCTCCGGGACAACCTTGGGGGCTACACCTTC.

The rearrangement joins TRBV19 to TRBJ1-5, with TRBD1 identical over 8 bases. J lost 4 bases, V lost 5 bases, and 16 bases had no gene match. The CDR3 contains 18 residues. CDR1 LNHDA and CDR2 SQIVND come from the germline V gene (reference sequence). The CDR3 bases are TGTGCCAGTAGTCCCGGTGACAGGGGTGGTGGGTGGAATCAGCCCCAGCATTTT. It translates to CASSPGDRGGGWNQPQHF.